This is a list of T cell receptor beta chains from one sample in a study of molecular identifiers for immune sequencing clone quantification. One entry per CDR3 protein, called by TCRdb with MiXCR from the PCR reads. This table has about 640,000 distinct CDR3 sequences, 20% appearing once. The sequencing input was naive CD8+ T cells from blood, with Jurkat cell RNA spiked in. These receptors originate from a human donor in good health. Some libraries in this study had Jurkat cell RNA spiked in. The CDR3 runs from the conserved cysteine through the conserved F or W. A D gene is named only where the DNA matches it firmly. Size is stated for part of the rows, as once, few or many counts, or as a class when the clone is expanded.

CDR3: CASGPNEKLFF
DNA: TGTGCCAGTGGCCCTAATGAAAAACTGTTTTTT
length: 11
size: few
J: TRBJ1-4
V: TRBV19
D: .

CDR3: CASSQGGYNEQFF
DNA: TGTGCCAGCAGCCAAGGTGGTTACAATGAGCAGTTCTTC
length: 13
size: few
J: TRBJ2-1
V: TRBV19
D: .

CDR3: CASSYSRRGINDVLTF
DNA: TGTGCCAGCAGTTACTCCAGGAGAGGAATCAACGACGTCCTGACTTTC
length: 16
size: many
J: TRBJ2-6
V: TRBV6-5
D: .

CDR3: CASSPDEQRRNEQFF
DNA: TGTGCCAGCTCACCGGATGAACAGCGACGCAATGAGCAGTTCTTC
length: 15
size: .
J: TRBJ2-1
V: TRBV18
D: .

CDR3: CAISESPVSYGYTF
DNA: TGTGCCATCAGTGAGTCCCCGGTTTCCTATGGCTACACCTTC
length: 14
size: few
J: TRBJ1-2
V: TRBV10-3
D: .

CDR3: CASSFTRLIEDEQYF
DNA: TGTGCCAGTTCCTTCACCAGGCTCATCGAGGACGAGCAGTACTTC
length: 15
size: many
J: TRBJ2-7
V: TRBV6-2/TRBV6-3
D: .

CDR3: CSVYTGTGYTGELFF
DNA: TGCAGCGTATATACCGGGACTGGTTACACCGGGGAGCTGTTTTTT
length: 15
size: .
J: TRBJ2-2
V: TRBV29-1
D: .

CDR3: CASSYPDTMMSRVVSSGNTIYF
DNA: TGTGCCAGCAGTTACCCGGATACCATGATGAGTCGGGTCGTGAGCTCTGGAAACACCATATATTTT
length: 22
size: .
J: TRBJ1-3
V: TRBV6-2/TRBV6-3
D: .

CDR3: CASSLNFEVPRTDTQYF
DNA: TGTGCCAGCAGTTTAAATTTTGAGGTACCGCGCACAGATACGCAGTATTTT
length: 17
size: many
J: TRBJ2-3
V: TRBV28
D: .

CDR3: CASSLGTGREQYF
DNA: TGTGCCAGCAGTTTGGGGACAGGGCGGGAGCAGTACTTC
length: 13
size: .
J: TRBJ2-7
V: TRBV12-3/TRBV12-4
D: TRBD1

CDR3: CASAPAGQGNYGYTF
DNA: TGTGCCAGCGCACCCGCCGGACAGGGGAACTATGGCTACACCTTC
length: 15
size: many
J: TRBJ1-2
V: TRBV28
D: TRBD1

CDR3: CASSIGLGEQFF
DNA: TGTGCCAGCAGCATTGGACTGGGGGAGCAGTTCTTC
length: 12
size: many
J: TRBJ2-1
V: TRBV11-2
D: .

CDR3: CASSQAGTGGVYEQYF
DNA: TGTGCCAGCAGCCAAGCCGGGACAGGGGGTGTGTACGAGCAGTACTTC
length: 16
size: .
J: TRBJ2-7
V: TRBV3-1
D: TRBD1

CDR3: CASSLSSGSPDTQYF
DNA: TGTGCCAGCAGTTTGTCTAGCGGGAGTCCAGATACGCAGTATTTT
length: 15
size: many
J: TRBJ2-3
V: TRBV6-6
D: TRBD2

CDR3: CASSPAGGSAKNIQYF
DNA: TGTGCCAGCAGCCCCGCCGGGGGGTCAGCCAAAAACATTCAGTACTTC
length: 16
size: many
J: TRBJ2-4
V: TRBV7-3
D: TRBD2

CDR3: CASSQALGNQPQHF
DNA: TGCGCCAGCAGCCAAGCCTTGGGCAATCAGCCCCAGCATTTT
length: 14
size: many
J: TRBJ1-5
V: TRBV4-1
D: .

CDR3: CASSPWAGGVPNTQYF
DNA: TGTGCCAGCAGTCCGTGGGCAGGGGGCGTCCCAAATACGCAGTATTTT
length: 16
size: .
J: TRBJ2-3
V: TRBV6-2/TRBV6-3
D: TRBD1

CDR3: CASSLTTSYEQYF
DNA: TGTGCCAGCAGTCTAACCACTAGCTACGAGCAGTACTTC
length: 13
size: many
J: TRBJ2-7
V: TRBV27
D: .

CDR3: CSVEGGRTSESTDTQYF
DNA: TGCAGCGTTGAAGGAGGTAGGACTAGCGAGTCCACAGATACGCAGTATTTT
length: 17
size: many
J: TRBJ2-3
V: TRBV29-1
D: TRBD2

CDR3: CAWINRGTAEAFF
DNA: TGTGCCTGGATCAACAGGGGGACGGCTGAAGCTTTCTTT
length: 13
size: many
J: TRBJ1-1
V: TRBV30
D: TRBD1

CDR3: CASSQAGPQETQYF
DNA: TGTGCCAGCAGCCAGGCAGGGCCCCAAGAGACCCAGTACTTC
length: 14
size: few
J: TRBJ2-5
V: TRBV14
D: .

CDR3: CASSSIQGSQGTQYF
DNA: TGTGCCAGCAGCTCGATCCAGGGGTCCCAAGGGACCCAGTACTTC
length: 15
size: once
J: TRBJ2-5
V: TRBV7-2
D: .

CDR3: CASSQGTGSTDTQYF
DNA: TGCGCCAGCAGCCAGGGGACAGGGAGCACAGATACGCAGTATTTT
length: 15
size: .
J: TRBJ2-3
V: TRBV4-3
D: TRBD1

CDR3: CASSLGQGTYEQYF
DNA: TGTGCCAGCAGCCTGGGACAGGGGACCTACGAGCAGTACTTC
length: 14
size: many
J: TRBJ2-7
V: TRBV7-9
D: TRBD1

CDR3: CASSSQGSPDTQYF
DNA: TGTGCCAGCAGTTCTCAGGGAAGCCCAGATACGCAGTATTTT
length: 14
size: many
J: TRBJ2-3
V: TRBV6-6
D: .

CDR3: CASSYLRGYEQHF
DNA: TGTGCCAGCAGCTATCTTAGGGGCTACGAGCAGCACTTC
length: 13
size: once
J: TRBJ2-7
V: TRBV6-2/TRBV6-3
D: .

CDR3: CASSPPATETQYF
DNA: TGTGCCAGCAGCCCCCCGGCAACAGAGACCCAGTACTTC
length: 13
size: many
J: TRBJ2-5
V: TRBV7-9
D: .

CDR3: CASSSMLRAYNYGYTF
DNA: TGTGCCAGCAGTTCGATGCTCAGGGCCTATAACTATGGCTACACCTTC
length: 16
size: few
J: TRBJ1-2
V: TRBV12-3/TRBV12-4
D: .

CDR3: CASSQNSLSTVYGYTF
DNA: TGCGCCAGCAGCCAAAACTCTTTAAGCACCGTCTATGGCTACACCTTC
length: 16
size: few
J: TRBJ1-2
V: TRBV4-3
D: .

CDR3: CASSSVTSGGHNEQFF
DNA: TGTGCCAGCAGTTCGGTTACTAGCGGGGGACACAATGAGCAGTTCTTC
length: 16
size: many
J: TRBJ2-1
V: TRBV6-2/TRBV6-3
D: TRBD2

CDR3: CASSPGPTSGGEQYF
DNA: TGTGCCAGCAGCCCCGGCCCGACTAGCGGGGGAGAGCAGTACTTC
length: 15
size: many
J: TRBJ2-7
V: TRBV9
D: TRBD2

CDR3: CASSLTGTGGWEQYF
DNA: TGTGCCAGCAGTCTCACCGGGACAGGGGGCTGGGAGCAGTACTTC
length: 15
size: many
J: TRBJ2-7
V: TRBV6-5
D: TRBD1

CDR3: CASSLEPGGRLTDTQYF
DNA: TGTGCCAGCAGCTTGGAGCCAGGGGGCAGGTTAACAGATACGCAGTATTTT
length: 17
size: many
J: TRBJ2-3
V: TRBV5-5
D: TRBD1

CDR3: CASSFGTPAYEQYF
DNA: TGTGCCAGCAGTTTCGGGACTCCAGCCTACGAGCAGTACTTC
length: 14
size: many
J: TRBJ2-7
V: TRBV12-3/TRBV12-4
D: .

CDR3: CASSHGTVLFGYTF
DNA: TGTGCCAGCAGCCACGGGACCGTTTTATTTGGCTACACCTTC
length: 14
size: few
J: TRBJ1-2
V: TRBV6-2/TRBV6-3
D: .

CDR3: CASSQGAGDCEQYF
DNA: TGCGCCAGCAGCCAAGGGGCAGGGGACTGCGAGCAGTACTTC
length: 14
size: .
J: TRBJ2-7
V: TRBV4-3
D: .

CDR3: CASSQIQQAASNYGYTF
DNA: TGTGCCAGCAGCCAGATACAACAGGCGGCATCTAACTATGGCTACACCTTC
length: 17
size: .
J: TRBJ1-2
V: TRBV3-1
D: .

CDR3: CASSMGSGDLFYEQYF
DNA: TGTGCCAGTAGCATGGGGTCAGGGGACCTATTCTACGAGCAGTACTTC
length: 16
size: many
J: TRBJ2-7
V: TRBV19
D: .

CDR3: CASSLGRGQGPRGYEQYF
DNA: TGTGCCAGCAGCTTGGGGAGGGGACAGGGCCCGAGAGGCTACGAGCAGTACTTC
length: 18
size: many
J: TRBJ2-7
V: TRBV5-6
D: TRBD1

CDR3: CAWGEGGYNEQFF
DNA: TGTGCCTGGGGGGAAGGGGGATACAATGAGCAGTTCTTC
length: 13
size: .
J: TRBJ2-1
V: TRBV30
D: .

CDR3: CASSYSTSGSSYEQYF
DNA: TGTGCCAGCAGTTACTCGACTAGCGGGAGCTCCTACGAGCAGTACTTC
length: 16
size: many
J: TRBJ2-7
V: TRBV6-5
D: TRBD2

CDR3: CASSFETGSGGYTF
DNA: TGTGCCAGCAGTTTTGAGACGGGGAGCGGAGGCTACACCTTC
length: 14
size: many
J: TRBJ1-2
V: TRBV6-2/TRBV6-3
D: .

CDR3: CSGGLERGYPYEQYF
DNA: TGCAGTGGGGGGTTGGAGCGGGGATATCCCTACGAGCAGTACTTC
length: 15
size: many
J: TRBJ2-7
V: TRBV20-1
D: TRBD2

CDR3: CSAPVIAGGSTDTQYF
DNA: TGCAGTGCCCCTGTCATAGCGGGAGGGAGCACAGATACGCAGTATTTT
length: 16
size: many
J: TRBJ2-3
V: TRBV20-1
D: TRBD2

CDR3: CAGSSIVLSYEQYF
DNA: TGTGCCGGCAGCTCTATAGTCCTCTCCTACGAGCAGTACTTC
length: 14
size: .
J: TRBJ2-7
V: TRBV7-2
D: .

CDR3: CASETDGGGPQHF
DNA: TGTGCCTCCGAGACTGATGGGGGGGGGCCCCAGCATTTT
length: 13
size: .
J: TRBJ1-5
V: TRBV30
D: .

CDR3: CASSEGQGQETQYF
DNA: TGTGCCAGCAGTGAAGGACAGGGCCAAGAGACCCAGTACTTC
length: 14
size: many
J: TRBJ2-5
V: TRBV2
D: TRBD1

CDR3: CASSFPYQTGFHEQYF
DNA: TGTGCCAGCAGTTTCCCCTACCAGACAGGTTTCCACGAGCAGTACTTC
length: 16
size: many
J: TRBJ2-7
V: TRBV28
D: .

CDR3: CASGIGGTYRTQYF
DNA: TGTGCCAGTGGTATAGGCGGGACCTATAGGACGCAGTATTTT
length: 14
size: once
J: TRBJ2-3
V: TRBV19
D: .